This TCR beta chain appears in the sequencing data of a study of identical twins. Study outcomes and limitations: Compared with unrelated sharing, twin-shared out-of-frame alpha sequences had more low-probability sequences. Conclusions leaned on cross-sectional statistical analysis and did not track the same donors over time.

CDR1 DFQATT and CDR2 SNEGSKA come from the germline V gene (reference sequence). Trimming pared 6 bases from V and 2 bases from J, leaving 19 bases between. The CDR3 is made up of 16 amino acids. Template switching added a universal primer site, and cDNA bore unique molecular identifiers. TCRdb itself ran the 5' RACE reads through MiXCR, one entry per CDR3 protein. The data hold fewer than 250,000 distinct CDR3 sequences, with approximately 7.3% observed a single time. Concerning this clonotype itself: Its antigen remains unknown.

This sample was also put to use in a study of yellow fever vaccine responses in identical twins.

The clonotype comes from a young woman in good health. The sample was CD8+ T cells sorted from blood. V and J are TRBV20-1 and TRBJ2-2; D gene uncertain. The CDR3 DNA is TGCAGTGCCCCACCTCCTCCGGGCCGCAACACCGGGGAGCTGTTTTTT. Its translation: CSAPPPPGRNTGELFF.